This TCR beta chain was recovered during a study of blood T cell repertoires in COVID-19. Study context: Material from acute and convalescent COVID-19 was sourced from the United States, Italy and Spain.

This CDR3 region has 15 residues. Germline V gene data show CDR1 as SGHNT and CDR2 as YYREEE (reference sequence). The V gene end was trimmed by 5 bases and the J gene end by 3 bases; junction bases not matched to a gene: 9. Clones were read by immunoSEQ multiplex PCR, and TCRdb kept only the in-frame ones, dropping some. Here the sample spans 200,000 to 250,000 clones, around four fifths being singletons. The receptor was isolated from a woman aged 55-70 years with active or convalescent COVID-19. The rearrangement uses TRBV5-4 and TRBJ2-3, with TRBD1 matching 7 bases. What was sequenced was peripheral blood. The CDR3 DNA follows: TGTGCCAGCAGGCAAGACAGGGCGATGACAGATACGCAGTATTTT. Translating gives CASRQDRAMTDTQYF. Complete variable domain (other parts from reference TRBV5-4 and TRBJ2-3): ETGVTQSPTHLIKTRGQQVTLRCSSQSGHNTVSWYQQALGQGPQFIFQYYREEENGRGNFPPRFSGLQFPNYSSELNVNALELDDSALYLCASRQDRAMTDTQYFGPGTRLTVL.